This T cell receptor (beta chain) was identified in a study of shared clonotypes between healthy human individuals. Samples underwent the assay at deep level. Generated by immunoSEQ multiplex PCR, the TCRdb table keeps only in-frame clones and is missing some. The sample shows roughly 2 million clones, just under 95% of them seen only once. The CDR3 consists of 14 residues. Germline V gene data show CDR1 as MNHEY and CDR2 as SVGAGI. V trimming: 0 bases; J trimming: 5 bases; junction bases outside the gene matches: 4. Notes on this clone: The antigen is not known. The sample holds other DNA sequences that translate to the same CDR3.

The naive CD8 fraction comprised CD45RO-negative cells positively selected for CCR7 and excluded terminally differentiated effector memory CD45RA+ cells. Findings of the study overall: All-four-donor shared clonotypes had higher generation probabilities than non-shared clonotypes did. Around 5% was the fraction of naive CD4 clonotypes found shared across several donors.

Sequencing used naive CD8+ T cells sorted from blood. This clonotype was sampled from a man aged 18 to 35 in good health. The rearrangement links TRBV6-5 to TRBJ2-7, with 7 nucleotides matching TRBD1. The CDR3 sequence: CASSYSTGINEQYF. The CDR3 coding sequence is TGTGCCAGCAGTTACTCGACAGGGATCAACGAGCAGTACTTC.